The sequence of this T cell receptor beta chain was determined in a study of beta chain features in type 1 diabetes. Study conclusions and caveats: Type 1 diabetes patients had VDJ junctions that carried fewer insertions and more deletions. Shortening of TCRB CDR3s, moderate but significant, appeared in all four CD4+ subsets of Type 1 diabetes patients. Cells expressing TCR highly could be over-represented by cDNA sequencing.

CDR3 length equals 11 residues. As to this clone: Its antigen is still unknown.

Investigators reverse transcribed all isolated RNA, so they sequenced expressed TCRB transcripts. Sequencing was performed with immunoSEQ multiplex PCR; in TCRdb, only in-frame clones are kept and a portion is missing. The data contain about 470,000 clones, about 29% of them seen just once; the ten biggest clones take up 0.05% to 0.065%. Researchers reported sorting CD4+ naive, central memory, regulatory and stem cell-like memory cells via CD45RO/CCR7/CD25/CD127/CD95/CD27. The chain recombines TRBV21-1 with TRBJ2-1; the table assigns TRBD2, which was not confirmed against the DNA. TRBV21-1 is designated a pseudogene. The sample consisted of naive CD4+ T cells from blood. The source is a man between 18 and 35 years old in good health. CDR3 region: CATPGGNEQFF. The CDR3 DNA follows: TGTGCCACCCCGGGTGGAAATGAGCAGTTCTTC.